This T cell receptor (beta chain) was profiled in a study of cytomegalovirus exposure and HLA in healthy donors. Study-wide results and caveats: Later genetic work tied a missense DCLRE1C variant to beta-chain V and J trimming. An analysis was carried out at a later point. It showed that HLA-associated TCR beta chains were more clonally expanded than equally common non-associated chains.

CDR3 length: 12 amino acids. Trimming cost V 8 bases and J 3 bases, with 10 bases left between them. A note on this clone: Its target is unknown.

Primers for the PCR totalled 60 Vbeta and 13 Jbeta. TCRdb's table, derived via immunoSEQ multiplex PCR, lists solely in-frame clones and lacks some. This sample has some 130,000 clones, with 60% to 80% found just once. The V and J genes are TRBV23-1 and TRBJ1-2, with TRBD1 as a possible D gene (5 bases). TRBV23-1 is an open reading frame whose function is uncertain. This TCR derives from a man in his thirties or forties in good health and CMV-seronegative. The material sequenced was PBMCs. The CDR3 nucleotides are TGCGCCAGCGGCCGGGGGGACTATGGCTACACCTTC. Translating it yields CASGRGDYGYTF.